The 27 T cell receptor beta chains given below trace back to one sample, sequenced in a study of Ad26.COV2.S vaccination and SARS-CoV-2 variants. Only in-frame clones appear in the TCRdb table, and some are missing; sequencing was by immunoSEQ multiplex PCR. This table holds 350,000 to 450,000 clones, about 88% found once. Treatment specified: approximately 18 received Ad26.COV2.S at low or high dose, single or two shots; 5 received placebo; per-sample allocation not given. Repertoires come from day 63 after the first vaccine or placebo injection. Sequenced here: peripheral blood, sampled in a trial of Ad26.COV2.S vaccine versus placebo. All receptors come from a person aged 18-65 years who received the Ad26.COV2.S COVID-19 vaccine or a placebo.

This CDR3 reads CASSPLATGGAETQYF. The CDR3, as DNA: TGTGCCAGCAGCCCCCTTGCTACAGGGGGCGCGGAGACCCAGTACTTC. The chain carries TRBV5-4 and TRBJ2-5; 9 nucleotides match TRBD1. The CDR3 is made up of 16 amino acids. Germline trimming cut 4 bases from V and 5 bases from J; bases unmatched to any gene: 12. Germline CDR1 and CDR2: SGHNT and YYREEE (reference sequence).

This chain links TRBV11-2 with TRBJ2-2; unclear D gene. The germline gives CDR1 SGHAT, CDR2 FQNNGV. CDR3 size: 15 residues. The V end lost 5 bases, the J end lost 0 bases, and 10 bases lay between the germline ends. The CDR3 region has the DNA TGTGCCAGCAGCCCCTCAGGACCGAACACCGGGGAGCTGTTTTTT. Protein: CASSPSGPNTGELFF. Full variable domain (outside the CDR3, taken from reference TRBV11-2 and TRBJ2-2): EAGVAQSPRYKIIEKRQSVAFWCNPISGHATLYWYQQILGQGPKLLIQFQNNGVVDDSQLPKDRFSAERLKGVDSTLKIQPAKLEDSAVYLCASSPSGPNTGELFFGEGSRLTVL.

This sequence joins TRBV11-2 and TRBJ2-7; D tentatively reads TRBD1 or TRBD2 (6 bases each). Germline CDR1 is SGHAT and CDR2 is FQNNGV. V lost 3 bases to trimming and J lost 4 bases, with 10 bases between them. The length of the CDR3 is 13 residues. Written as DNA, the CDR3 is TGTGCCAGCAGCTTTGCGGGGACATACGAGCAGTACTTC. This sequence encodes CASSFAGTYEQYF.

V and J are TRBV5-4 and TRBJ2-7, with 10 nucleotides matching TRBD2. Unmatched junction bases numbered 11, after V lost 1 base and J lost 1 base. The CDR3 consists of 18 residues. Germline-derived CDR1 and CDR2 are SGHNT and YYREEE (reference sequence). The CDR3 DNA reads TGTGCCAGCAGCTTGCGCCGAGCGACTAGCGGGTTATCCTACGAGCAGTACTTC. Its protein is CASSLRRATSGLSYEQYF.

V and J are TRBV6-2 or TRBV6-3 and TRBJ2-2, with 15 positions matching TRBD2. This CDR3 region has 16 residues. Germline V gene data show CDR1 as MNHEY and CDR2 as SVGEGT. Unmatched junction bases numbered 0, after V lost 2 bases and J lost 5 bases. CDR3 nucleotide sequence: TGTGCCAGCAGTTACGGGACTAGCGGGGGGACCGGGGAGCTGTTTTTT. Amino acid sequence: CASSYGTSGGTGELFF.

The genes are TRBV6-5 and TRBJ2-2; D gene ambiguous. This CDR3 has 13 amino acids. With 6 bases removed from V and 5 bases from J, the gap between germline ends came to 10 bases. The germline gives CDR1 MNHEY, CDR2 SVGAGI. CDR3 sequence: CASRRPGTGELFF. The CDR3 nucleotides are TGTGCCAGCAGAAGGCCAGGTACCGGGGAGCTGTTTTTT.

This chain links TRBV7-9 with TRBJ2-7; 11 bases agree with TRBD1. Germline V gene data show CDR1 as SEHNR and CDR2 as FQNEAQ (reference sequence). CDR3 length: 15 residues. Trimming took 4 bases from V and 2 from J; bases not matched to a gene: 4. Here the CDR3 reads CASSYRDRGTYEQYF. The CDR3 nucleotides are TGTGCCAGCAGCTACCGGGACAGGGGGACCTACGAGCAGTACTTC.

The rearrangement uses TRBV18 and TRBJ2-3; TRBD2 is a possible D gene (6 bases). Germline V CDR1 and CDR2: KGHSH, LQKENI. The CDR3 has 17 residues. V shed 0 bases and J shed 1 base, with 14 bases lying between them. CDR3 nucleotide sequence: TGTGCCAGCTCACCACCGCCCGGGAGTGAGGGCACAGATACGCAGTATTTT. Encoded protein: CASSPPPGSEGTDTQYF.

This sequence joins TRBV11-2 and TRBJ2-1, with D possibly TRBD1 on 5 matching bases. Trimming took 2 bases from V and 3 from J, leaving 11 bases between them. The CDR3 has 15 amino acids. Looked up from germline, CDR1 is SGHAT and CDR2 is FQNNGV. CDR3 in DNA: TGTGCCAGCAGCTTACGGGCAGGGAACTACAATGAGCAGTTCTTC. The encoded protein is CASSLRAGNYNEQFF.

CDR3: CASRGSAVNTDTQYF. CDR3 nucleotides: TGCGCCAGCAGGGGTTCGGCGGTTAACACAGATACGCAGTATTTT. The chain carries TRBV10-2 and TRBJ2-3; no firm D call. The CDR3 sequence is 15 residues long. The V and J ends lost 6 bases and 2 bases respectively, with 15 bases between them. The V gene's germline CDR1 is WSHSY and CDR2 SAAADI.

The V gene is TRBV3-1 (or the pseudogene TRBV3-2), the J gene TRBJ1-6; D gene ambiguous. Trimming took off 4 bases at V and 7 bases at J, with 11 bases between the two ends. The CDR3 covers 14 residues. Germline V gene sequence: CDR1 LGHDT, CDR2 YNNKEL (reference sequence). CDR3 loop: CASSPLYQNSPLHF. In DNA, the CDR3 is TGTGCCAGCAGCCCATTATATCAGAATTCACCCCTCCACTTT.

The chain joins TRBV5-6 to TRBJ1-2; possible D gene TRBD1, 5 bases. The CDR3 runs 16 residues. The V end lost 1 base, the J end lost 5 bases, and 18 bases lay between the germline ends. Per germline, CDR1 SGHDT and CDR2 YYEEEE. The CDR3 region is CASSLSGQPSLYGYTF. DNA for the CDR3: TGTGCCAGCAGCTTGTCCGGACAACCCAGCTTATATGGCTACACCTTC.

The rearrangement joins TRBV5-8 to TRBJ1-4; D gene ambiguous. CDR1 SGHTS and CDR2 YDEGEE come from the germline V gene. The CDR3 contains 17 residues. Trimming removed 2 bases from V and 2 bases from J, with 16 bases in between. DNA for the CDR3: TGTGCCAGCAGCTTTACGGGGTTCCAGGACACTAATGAAAAACTGTTTTTT. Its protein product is CASSFTGFQDTNEKLFF. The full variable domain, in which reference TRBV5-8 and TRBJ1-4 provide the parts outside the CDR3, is EAGVTQSPTHLIKTRGQQATLRCSPISGHTSVYWYQQALGLGLQFLLWYDEGEERNRGNFPPRFSGRQFPNYSSELNVNALELEDSALYLCASSFTGFQDTNEKLFFGSGTQLSVL.

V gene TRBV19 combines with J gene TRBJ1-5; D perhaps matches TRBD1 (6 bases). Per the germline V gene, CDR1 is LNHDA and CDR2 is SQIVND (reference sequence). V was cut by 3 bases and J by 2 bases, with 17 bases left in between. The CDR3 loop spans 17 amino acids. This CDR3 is CASSMVLGGSGNQPQHF. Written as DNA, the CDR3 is TGTGCCAGTAGTATGGTTTTAGGGGGGTCTGGCAATCAGCCCCAGCATTTT. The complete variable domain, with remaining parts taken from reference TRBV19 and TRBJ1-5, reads DGGITQSPKYLFRKEGQNVTLSCEQNLNHDAMYWYRQDPGQGLRLIYYSQIVNDFQKGDIAEGYSVSREKKESFPLTVTSAQKNPTAFYLCASSMVLGGSGNQPQHFGDGTRLSIL.

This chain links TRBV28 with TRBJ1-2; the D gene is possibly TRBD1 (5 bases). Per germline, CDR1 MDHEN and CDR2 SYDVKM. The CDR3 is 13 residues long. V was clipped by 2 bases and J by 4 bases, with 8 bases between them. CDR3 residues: CASSLAQGYGYTF. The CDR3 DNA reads TGTGCCAGCAGTTTAGCCCAGGGCTATGGCTACACCTTC.

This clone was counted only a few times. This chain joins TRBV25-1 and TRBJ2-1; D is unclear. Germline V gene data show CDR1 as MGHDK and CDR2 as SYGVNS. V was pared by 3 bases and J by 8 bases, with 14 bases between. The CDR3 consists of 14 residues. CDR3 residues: CASSEEVTSDEQFF. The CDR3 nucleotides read TGTGCCAGCAGTGAGGAAGTGACCTCGGATGAGCAGTTCTTC.

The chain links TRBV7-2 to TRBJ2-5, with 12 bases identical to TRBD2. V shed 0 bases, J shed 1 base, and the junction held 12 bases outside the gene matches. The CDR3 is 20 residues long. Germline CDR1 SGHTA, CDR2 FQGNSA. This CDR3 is CASSLAEGLGLAGSQETQYF. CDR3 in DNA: TGTGCCAGCAGCTTAGCAGAGGGCCTGGGACTAGCGGGTAGCCAAGAGACCCAGTACTTC.

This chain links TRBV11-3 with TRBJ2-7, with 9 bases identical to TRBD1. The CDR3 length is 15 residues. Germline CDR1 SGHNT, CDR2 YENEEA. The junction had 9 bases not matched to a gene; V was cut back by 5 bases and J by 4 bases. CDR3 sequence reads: CASSRTGAGAYEQYF. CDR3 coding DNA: TGTGCCAGCAGCCGGACAGGGGCGGGGGCGTACGAGCAGTACTTC.

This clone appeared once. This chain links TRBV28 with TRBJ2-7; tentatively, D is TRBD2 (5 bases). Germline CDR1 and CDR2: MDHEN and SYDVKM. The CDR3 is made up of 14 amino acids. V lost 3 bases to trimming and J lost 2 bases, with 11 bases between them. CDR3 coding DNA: TGTGCCAGCAGTTTCCCTAGCTTTACCTACGAGCAGTACTTC. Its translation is CASSFPSFTYEQYF.

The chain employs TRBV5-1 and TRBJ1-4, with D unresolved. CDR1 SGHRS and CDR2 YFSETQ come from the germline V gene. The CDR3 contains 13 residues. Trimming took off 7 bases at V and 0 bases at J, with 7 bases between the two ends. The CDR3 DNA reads TGCGCCAGCCGACTTGCAACTAATGAAAAACTGTTTTTT. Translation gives CASRLATNEKLFF.

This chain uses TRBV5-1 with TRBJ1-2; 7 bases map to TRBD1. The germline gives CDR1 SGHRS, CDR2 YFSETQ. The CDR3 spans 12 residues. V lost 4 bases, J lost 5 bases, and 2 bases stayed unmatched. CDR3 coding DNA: TGCGCCAGCAGCGGGACAGATTATGGCTACACCTTC. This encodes CASSGTDYGYTF.

The CDR3 loop is CASSWTPEIGEQYF. CDR3 nucleotide sequence: TGTGCCAGCAGTTGGACCCCGGAGATAGGCGAGCAGTACTTC. The chain has TRBV6-2 or TRBV6-3 and TRBJ2-7; D is ambiguous. Germline CDR1 MNHEY, CDR2 SVGEGT. This CDR3 comprises 14 residues. V lost 4 bases to trimming and J lost 6 bases, with 16 bases between them.

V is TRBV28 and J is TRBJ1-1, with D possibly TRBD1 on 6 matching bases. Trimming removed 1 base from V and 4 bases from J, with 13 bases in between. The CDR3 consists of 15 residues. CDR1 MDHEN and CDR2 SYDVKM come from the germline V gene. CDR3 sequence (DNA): TGTGCCAGCAGTTTATCGGGGGGCTTGTCCACTGAAGCTTTCTTT. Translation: CASSLSGGLSTEAFF. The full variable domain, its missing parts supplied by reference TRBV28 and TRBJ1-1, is DVKVTQSSRYLVKRTGEKVFLECVQDMDHENMFWYRQDPGLGLRLIYFSYDVKMKEKGDIPEGYSVSREKKERFSLILESASTNQTSMYLCASSLSGGLSTEAFFGQGTRLTVV.

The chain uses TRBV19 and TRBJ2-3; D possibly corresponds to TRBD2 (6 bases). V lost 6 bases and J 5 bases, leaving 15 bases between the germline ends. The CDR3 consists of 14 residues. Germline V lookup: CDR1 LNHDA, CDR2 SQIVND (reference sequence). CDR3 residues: CASRMLGGRDTQYF. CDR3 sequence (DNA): TGTGCCAGTAGGATGTTGGGGGGTCGAGATACGCAGTATTTT.

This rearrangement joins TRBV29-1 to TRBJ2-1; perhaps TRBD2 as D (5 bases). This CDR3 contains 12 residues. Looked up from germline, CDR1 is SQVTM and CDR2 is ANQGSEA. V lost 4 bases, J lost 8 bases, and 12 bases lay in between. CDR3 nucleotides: TGCAGCGTTGTTAGGGAGCTGGATGAGCAGTTCTTC. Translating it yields CSVVRELDEQFF.

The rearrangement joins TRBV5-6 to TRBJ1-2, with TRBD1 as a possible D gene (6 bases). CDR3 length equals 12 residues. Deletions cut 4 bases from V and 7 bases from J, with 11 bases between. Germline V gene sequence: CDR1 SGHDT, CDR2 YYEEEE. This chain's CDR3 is CASSPQGIGYTF. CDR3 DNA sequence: TGTGCCAGCAGCCCGCAGGGGATTGGCTACACCTTC.

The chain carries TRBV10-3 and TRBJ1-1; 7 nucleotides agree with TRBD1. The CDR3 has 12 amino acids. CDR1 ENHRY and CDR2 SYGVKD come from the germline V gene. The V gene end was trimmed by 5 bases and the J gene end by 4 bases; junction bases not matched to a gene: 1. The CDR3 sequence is CAISQGGTEAFF. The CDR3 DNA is TGTGCCATCAGTCAGGGGGGCACTGAAGCTTTCTTT.